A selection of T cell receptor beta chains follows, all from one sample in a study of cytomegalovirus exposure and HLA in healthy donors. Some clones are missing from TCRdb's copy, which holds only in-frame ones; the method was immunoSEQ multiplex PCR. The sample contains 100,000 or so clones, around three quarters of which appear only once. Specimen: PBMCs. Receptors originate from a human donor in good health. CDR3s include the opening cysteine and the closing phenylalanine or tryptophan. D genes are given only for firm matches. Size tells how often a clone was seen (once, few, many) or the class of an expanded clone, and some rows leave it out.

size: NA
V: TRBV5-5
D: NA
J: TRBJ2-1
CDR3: CASQGGLDPFF
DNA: TGTGCCTCCCAGGGGGGACTCGATCCGTTCTTC

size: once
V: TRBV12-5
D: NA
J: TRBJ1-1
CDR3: CASALGGREAFF
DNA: TGTGCTAGTGCCCTGGGGGGGCGTGAAGCTTTCTTT

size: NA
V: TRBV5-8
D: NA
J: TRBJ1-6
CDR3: CASSLGQRINSPLHF
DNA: TGTGCCAGCAGCTTGGGACAGCGTATCAATTCACCCCTCCACTTT

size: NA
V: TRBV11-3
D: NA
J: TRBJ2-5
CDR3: CASSFGEVKETQYF
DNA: TGTGCCAGCAGCTTTGGTGAGGTCAAAGAGACCCAGTACTTC

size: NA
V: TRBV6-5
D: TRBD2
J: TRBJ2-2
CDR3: CASTRLASDTGELFF
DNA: TGTGCCAGCACCAGACTAGCTAGCGACACCGGGGAGCTGTTTTTT

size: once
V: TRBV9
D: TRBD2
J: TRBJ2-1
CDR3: CASSPQVLAGGHEQFF
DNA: TGTGCCAGCAGCCCACAGGTACTAGCGGGGGGCCATGAGCAGTTCTTC

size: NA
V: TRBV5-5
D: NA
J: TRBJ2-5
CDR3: CASSQGRETQYF
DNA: TGTGCCAGCAGCCAGGGCAGGGAGACCCAGTACTTC

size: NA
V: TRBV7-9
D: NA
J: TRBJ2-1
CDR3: CASSLGGRGSYNEQFF
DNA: TGTGCCAGCAGCTTAGGGGGCAGGGGTTCCTACAATGAGCAGTTCTTC

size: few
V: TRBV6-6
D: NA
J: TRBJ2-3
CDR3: CASTSTDTQYF
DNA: TGTGCCAGCACTAGCACAGATACGCAGTATTTT

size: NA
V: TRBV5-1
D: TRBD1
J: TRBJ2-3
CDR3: CASSLGTGGPTDTQYF
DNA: TGCGCCAGCAGCTTAGGGACAGGGGGCCCCACAGATACGCAGTATTTT

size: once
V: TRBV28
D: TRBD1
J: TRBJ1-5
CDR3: CASRWTGSGNQPQHF
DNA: TGTGCCAGCAGGTGGACAGGGTCGGGCAATCAGCCCCAGCATTTT

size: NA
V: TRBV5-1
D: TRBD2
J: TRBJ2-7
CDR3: CASSSQTSGGYEQYF
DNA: TGCGCCAGCAGCTCCCAGACTAGCGGGGGGTACGAGCAGTACTTC

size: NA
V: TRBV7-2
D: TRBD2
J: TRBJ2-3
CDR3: CASSSSLAGGPGDTQYF
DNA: TGTGCCAGCAGCTCCTCCCTAGCGGGAGGGCCGGGGGATACGCAGTATTTT

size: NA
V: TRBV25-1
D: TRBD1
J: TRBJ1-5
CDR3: CASAPGQGAGGNQPQHF
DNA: TGTGCCAGCGCGCCGGGACAGGGGGCGGGGGGCAATCAGCCCCAGCATTTT

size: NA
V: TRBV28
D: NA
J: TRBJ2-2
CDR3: CASSFPRSGPNTGELFF
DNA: TGTGCCAGCAGTTTTCCCCGCAGCGGGCCTAACACCGGGGAGCTGTTTTTT

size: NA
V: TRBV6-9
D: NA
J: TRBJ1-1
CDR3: CASDPSPGSKNTEAFF
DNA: TGTGCCAGCGACCCTTCCCCGGGGAGCAAGAACACTGAAGCTTTCTTT

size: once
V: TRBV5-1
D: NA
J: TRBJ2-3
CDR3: CASSLDGTSTDTQYF
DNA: TGCGCCAGCAGCTTGGACGGGACTAGCACAGATACGCAGTATTTT

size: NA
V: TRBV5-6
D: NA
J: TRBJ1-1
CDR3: CASSFGQIPEAFF
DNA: TGTGCCAGCAGCTTCGGACAGATACCTGAAGCTTTCTTT

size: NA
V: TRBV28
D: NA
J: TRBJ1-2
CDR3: CASSLQGRYGYTF
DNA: TGTGCCAGCAGCTTACAGGGCCGCTATGGCTACACCTTC

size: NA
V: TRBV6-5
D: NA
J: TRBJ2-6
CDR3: CASNNPGANVLTF
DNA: TGTGCCAGCAACAACCCCGGGGCCAACGTCCTGACTTTC

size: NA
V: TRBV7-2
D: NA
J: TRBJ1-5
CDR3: CASSLEGAAGSNQPQHF
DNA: TGTGCCAGCAGCTTAGAAGGGGCCGCCGGTAGCAATCAGCCCCAGCATTTT

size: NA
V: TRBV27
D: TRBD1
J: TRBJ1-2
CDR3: CASLPTGGDYGYTF
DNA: TGTGCCAGCCTGCCCACAGGGGGGGACTATGGCTACACCTTC

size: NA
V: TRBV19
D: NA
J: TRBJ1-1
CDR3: CASRQLNTEAFF
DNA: TGTGCCAGCAGACAGCTGAACACTGAAGCTTTCTTT

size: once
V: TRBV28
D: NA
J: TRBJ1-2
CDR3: CASTGGVAPPSF
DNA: TGTGCCAGCACCGGGGGGGTTGCTCCCCCCTCCTTC

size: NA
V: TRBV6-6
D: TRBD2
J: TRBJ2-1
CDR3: CASNLGLAGLNEQFF
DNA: TGTGCCAGCAACCTGGGACTAGCGGGGTTAAATGAGCAGTTCTTC

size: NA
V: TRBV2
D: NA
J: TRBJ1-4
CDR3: CASSELGGGGDEKLFF
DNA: TGTGCCAGCAGTGAACTAGGGGGGGGCGGAGATGAAAAACTGTTTTTT

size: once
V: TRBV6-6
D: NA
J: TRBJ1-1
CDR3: CASSYGGGTEAFF
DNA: TGTGCCAGCAGTTACGGGGGGGGCACTGAAGCTTTCTTT

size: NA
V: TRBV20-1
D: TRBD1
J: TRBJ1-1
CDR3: CSARLDRGAFF
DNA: TGCAGTGCTAGACTGGACAGGGGAGCTTTCTTT

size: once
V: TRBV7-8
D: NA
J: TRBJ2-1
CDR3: CASSLAREQFF
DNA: TGTGCCAGCAGCTTAGCGCGGGAGCAGTTCTTC

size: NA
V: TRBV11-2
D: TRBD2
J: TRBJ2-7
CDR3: CASSSTSGATYEQYF
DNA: TGTGCCAGCAGCTCGACTAGCGGCGCTACCTACGAGCAGTACTTC

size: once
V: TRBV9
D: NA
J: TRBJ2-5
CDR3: CASSVEVGRGRHQETQYF
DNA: TGTGCCAGCAGCGTAGAGGTGGGGCGGGGACGCCACCAAGAGACCCAGTACTTC

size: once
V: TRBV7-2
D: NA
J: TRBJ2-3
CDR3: CASSLAPPGQYF
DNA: TGTGCCAGCAGCCTCGCTCCTCCGGGGCAGTATTTT

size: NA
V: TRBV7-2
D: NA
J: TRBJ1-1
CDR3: CASSLSFFTEAFF
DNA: TGTGCCAGCAGCTTGTCCTTCTTCACTGAAGCTTTCTTT

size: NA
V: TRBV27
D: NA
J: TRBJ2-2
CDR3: CASSPTALSGFNTGELFF
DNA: TGTGCCAGCAGTCCTACCGCCCTCAGCGGGTTCAACACCGGGGAGCTGTTTTTT

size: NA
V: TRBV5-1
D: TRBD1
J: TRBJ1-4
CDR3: CASSSPLRGTVENEKLFF
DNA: TGCGCCAGCAGCTCCCCCCTCCGAGGGACAGTAGAAAATGAAAAACTGTTTTTT

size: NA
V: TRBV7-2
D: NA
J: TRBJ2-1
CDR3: CASSFTGIYNEQFF
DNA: TGTGCCAGCAGCTTCACAGGGATCTACAATGAGCAGTTCTTC

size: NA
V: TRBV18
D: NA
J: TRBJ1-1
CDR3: CASSPKGSEAFF
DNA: TGTGCCAGCTCACCGAAGGGGTCTGAAGCTTTCTTT

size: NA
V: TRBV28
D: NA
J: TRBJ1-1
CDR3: CASRPVATVMNTEAFF
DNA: TGTGCCAGCAGACCCGTCGCAACAGTGATGAACACTGAAGCTTTCTTT

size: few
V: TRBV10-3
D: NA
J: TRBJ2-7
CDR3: CAIWSGGRGRGYEQYF
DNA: TGTGCCATCTGGAGCGGGGGTAGGGGGCGCGGGTACGAGCAGTACTTC

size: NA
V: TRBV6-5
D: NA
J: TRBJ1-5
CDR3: CASSRMGANQPQHF
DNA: TGTGCCAGCAGCCGGATGGGGGCAAATCAGCCCCAGCATTTT

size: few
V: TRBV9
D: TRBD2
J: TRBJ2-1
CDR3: CASSQTRLAESSYNEQFF
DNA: TGTGCCAGCAGCCAGACCCGACTAGCGGAAAGCTCCTACAATGAGCAGTTCTTC

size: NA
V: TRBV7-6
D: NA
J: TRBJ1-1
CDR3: CASSRRENTEAFF
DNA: TGTGCCAGCAGCCGCAGGGAGAACACTGAAGCTTTCTTT

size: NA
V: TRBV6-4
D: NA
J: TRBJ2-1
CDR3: CASSDEVAVGYNEQFF
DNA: TGTGCCAGCAGTGACGAGGTAGCGGTGGGCTACAATGAGCAGTTCTTC

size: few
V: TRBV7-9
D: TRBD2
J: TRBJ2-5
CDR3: CASSLEGAGAKTQYF
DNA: TGTGCCAGCAGCTTAGAAGGTGCGGGAGCTAAGACCCAGTACTTC

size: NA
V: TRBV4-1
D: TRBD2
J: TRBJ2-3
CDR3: CASSQEYGTSGRRTDTQYF
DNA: TGCGCCAGCAGCCAAGAGTACGGGACTAGCGGGAGGCGGACAGATACGCAGTATTTT